These T cell receptor beta chains were read from a single sample in a study of blood T cell repertoires in COVID-19. Using immunoSEQ multiplex PCR, the repertoire was profiled, and TCRdb retains in-frame clones only, with some absent. The table includes around 200,000 clones, around 88% detected once. Sequenced material: peripheral blood. The receptor source for this set is a man between 35 and 55 years old with active or convalescent COVID-19. The CDR3 runs from the conserved cysteine through the conserved F or W. D genes are given only for firm matches. Not every row has a clone size; where given, it reads once, few, many or a size class.

size	D	length	J	V	CDR3	DNA
.	.	15	TRBJ1-4	TRBV7-8	CASSPFRGAFQKLFF	TGTGCCAGCAGCCCGTTTAGGGGCGCCTTTCAAAAACTGTTTTTT
.	TRBD1	14	TRBJ2-2	TRBV6-5	CASSEGANAGELFF	TGTGCCAGCAGCGAGGGGGCGAACGCCGGGGAGCTGTTTTTT
.	TRBD1	14	TRBJ2-7	TRBV11-2	CASSRPGTGTEQYF	TGTGCCAGCAGCCGTCCCGGGACAGGGACCGAGCAGTACTTC
.	TRBD1	16	TRBJ2-2	TRBV7-3	CASSLGGTGVTGELFF	TGTGCCAGCAGCTTGGGCGGGACAGGGGTCACCGGGGAGCTGTTTTTT
.	.	19	TRBJ2-6	TRBV7-6	CASSFPPEAAVSGANVLTF	TGTGCCAGCAGCTTCCCCCCTGAGGCAGCGGTCTCTGGGGCCAACGTCCTGACTTTC
.	.	17	TRBJ1-2	TRBV19	CASSITASGGVNYGYTF	TGTGCCAGTAGTATAACGGCGTCCGGGGGGGTTAACTATGGCTACACCTTC
once	.	15	TRBJ1-6	TRBV27	CASSLRAISDSPLHF	TGTGCCAGCAGCCTGAGGGCCATCTCGGATTCACCCCTCCACTTT
.	TRBD1	16	TRBJ2-7	TRBV15	CATSRDRDRVAYEQYF	TGTGCCACCAGCAGAGATAGGGACAGGGTAGCCTACGAGCAGTACTTC
few	.	15	TRBJ1-2	TRBV3-1/TRBV3-2	CASSQFPPDNYGYTF	TGTGCCAGCAGCCAATTCCCGCCAGATAACTATGGCTACACCTTC
.	TRBD1	14	TRBJ1-5	TRBV6-1	CASSDQGGNQPQHF	TGTGCCAGCAGTGATCAGGGGGGCAATCAGCCCCAGCATTTT
.	TRBD1	11	TRBJ1-1	TRBV5-8	CADRGQTEAFF	TGTGCCGACAGGGGGCAGACTGAAGCTTTCTTT
.	TRBD2	15	TRBJ2-7	TRBV4-2	CASSYSGTSSYEQYF	TGTGCCAGCAGCTACTCCGGGACTAGTTCCTACGAGCAGTACTTC
.	.	15	TRBJ1-2	TRBV6-5	CASSYAREGPRGYTF	TGTGCCAGCAGTTACGCCAGGGAGGGGCCGAGGGGCTACACCTTC
.	.	19	TRBJ2-1	TRBV9	CASSADHGGGQETYNEQFF	TGTGCCAGCAGCGCCGACCATGGGGGGGGGCAGGAGACCTACAATGAGCAGTTCTTC
.	TRBD1	14	TRBJ1-1	TRBV4-1	CASSLQGMNTEAFF	TGCGCCAGCAGCCTACAGGGGATGAACACTGAAGCTTTCTTT
few	TRBD1	14	TRBJ1-2	TRBV12-5	CASGYRTGPSGYTF	TGTGCTAGTGGTTATCGGACAGGGCCAAGTGGCTACACCTTC
.	TRBD1	14	TRBJ1-4	TRBV7-9	CASSDDRGGEKLFF	TGTGCCAGCAGCGATGACAGGGGTGGTGAAAAACTGTTTTTT
.	.	15	TRBJ1-3	TRBV11-2	CASSSWASSGNTIYF	TGTGCCAGCAGCTCCTGGGCCAGCTCTGGAAACACCATATATTTT
few	.	15	TRBJ1-2	TRBV7-2	CASSLGQLFVDGYTF	TGTGCCAGCAGCTTAGGACAACTTTTTGTCGATGGCTACACCTTC
.	.	15	TRBJ2-7	TRBV4-3	CASSQDLGDGYEQYF	TGCGCCAGCAGCCAAGATCTCGGGGATGGCTACGAGCAGTACTTC
.	.	15	TRBJ2-7	TRBV6-2/TRBV6-3	CASSYKQISSYEQYF	TGTGCCAGCAGTTACAAACAGATAAGCTCCTACGAGCAGTACTTC
few	.	14	TRBJ1-2	TRBV6-6	CASSYSSGDYGYTF	TGTGCCAGCAGTTACTCGTCCGGTGACTATGGCTACACCTTC
.	.	14	TRBJ1-1	TRBV19	CASSIGRGNTEAFF	TGTGCCAGTAGTATAGGCCGGGGGAACACTGAAGCTTTCTTT
.	.	13	TRBJ2-2	TRBV11-2	CASRPSNTGELFF	TGTGCCAGCAGACCCAGTAACACCGGGGAGCTGTTTTTT
.	TRBD1	14	TRBJ2-7	TRBV9	CASSVSRGPYEQYF	TGTGCCAGCAGCGTATCGAGGGGGCCCTACGAGCAGTACTTC
.	.	15	TRBJ2-7	TRBV5-1	CASSFGAASSYEQYF	TGCGCCAGCAGCTTTGGAGCGGCGAGCTCCTACGAGCAGTACTTC
.	.	18	TRBJ1-1	TRBV5-1	CASSAQGSQAHMNTEAFF	TGCGCCAGCAGCGCTCAGGGTTCCCAGGCTCATATGAACACTGAAGCTTTCTTT
once	.	15	TRBJ1-3	TRBV30	CAWSVAANSGNTIYF	TGTGCCTGGAGTGTGGCGGCAAACTCTGGAAACACCATATATTTT
.	.	14	TRBJ1-4	TRBV10-3	CAISTGGSNEKLFF	TGTGCCATCAGTACTGGGGGGTCTAATGAAAAACTGTTTTTT
.	.	14	TRBJ2-7	TRBV5-1	CASSLSDSSYEQYF	TGCGCCAGCAGCTTGTCGGACAGTTCCTACGAGCAGTACTTC
few	.	14	TRBJ1-6	TRBV7-6	CASSLGDFNSPLHF	TGTGCCAGCAGCTTAGGAGATTTTAATTCACCCCTCCACTTT
.	TRBD1	12	TRBJ2-1	TRBV5-4	CASSRETGGQFF	TGTGCCAGCAGCCGGGAAACAGGGGGTCAGTTCTTC
.	.	14	TRBJ2-7	TRBV2	CASRRTVTSYEQYF	TGTGCCAGTCGCCGGACAGTGACGTCCTACGAGCAGTACTTC
.	.	15	TRBJ1-5	TRBV6-1	CASSDRLRGNQPQHF	TGTGCCAGCAGTGATCGGCTCCGGGGCAATCAGCCCCAGCATTTT